This TCR beta chain was retrieved from a study of identical twins. In germline, CDR1 is SGHTA, CDR2 FQGNSA. The J segment lost 5 bases and the V segment lost 5 bases, leaving 8 bases of the junction unmatched. The CDR3 totals 15 residues. Study-wide results and limits: Within beta out-of-frame sequences, the excess sharing observed between twins was weaker. Invariant T cells like MAIT and iNKT could partly confound the zero-insertion analyses. For cord blood, abundant beta clonotypes had fewer insertions, unlike memory repertoires, which showed none. The study reached conclusions through statistical analysis that was cross-sectional, not following the same donors.

This clonotype occurred many times. Its matching antigen is unknown. Using its own MiXCR run on the 5' RACE reads, TCRdb lists one record per CDR3 protein. This sample carries about 240,000 distinct CDR3 sequences, roughly a tenth of them seen once, and the ten largest clones take 10%. The J gene is TRBJ2-5, the V gene TRBV7-2, with TRBD2 matching 10 bases. The sequencing sample was made of memory T cells sorted from blood. The TCR originated in a man aged 50-59 years in good health. In DNA, the CDR3 is TGTGCCAGCAGCCAGCTAGCGGGAGTTCTTGAGACCCAGTACTTC. Translated: CASSQLAGVLETQYF.